This T cell receptor beta chain is from a study of blood T cell repertoires in COVID-19. Across the study: Cohort 3 donors were reported recovered after two negative PCRs, clearance, or symptom resolution. PBMCs, B-cell-depleted T cells, or T cells provided the cDNA or gDNA that made up the material. There were acute and convalescent COVID-19 samples, and they came from the United States, Italy and Spain.

Judged by abundance, this clone is medium-sized. The junction differs from germline at one of its ends, possibly a read error. Germline CDR1 SSHAT, CDR2 FNYEAQ (reference sequence). The CDR3 runs 19 residues. This table comes from immunoSEQ multiplex PCR, and its TCRdb copy is limited to in-frame clones, with some not included. The top ten hold over 3% of the sample, which has 200,000 to 250,000 clones, 80% to 90% seen once. The V gene is TRBV7-7, the J gene TRBJ2-1; 14 positions match TRBD2. This receptor was taken from a woman between 50 and 59 years old in a cohort exposed to, infected with or recovered from COVID-19 (not recorded which). Specimen: PBMCs or T cells enriched from blood (not recorded which). The CDR3 nucleotides are TGTGCTAGCAGCACGAGGACTAGCGGGGGGCCATTGGGGGACAATGAGCAGTTCTTC. This translates into CASSTRTSGGPLGDNEQFF.